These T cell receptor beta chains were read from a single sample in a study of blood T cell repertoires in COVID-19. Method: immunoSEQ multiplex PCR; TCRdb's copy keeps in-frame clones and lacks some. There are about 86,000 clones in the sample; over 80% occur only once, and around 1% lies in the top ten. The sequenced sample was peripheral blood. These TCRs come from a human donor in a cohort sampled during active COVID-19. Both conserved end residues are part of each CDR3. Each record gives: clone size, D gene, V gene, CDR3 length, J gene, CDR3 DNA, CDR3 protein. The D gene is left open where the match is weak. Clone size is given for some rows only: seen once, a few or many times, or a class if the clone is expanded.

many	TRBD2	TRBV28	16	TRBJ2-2	TGTGCCAGCGTCCCCGGGGGGGGAGGCAACACCGGGGAGCTGTTTTTT	CASVPGGGGNTGELFF
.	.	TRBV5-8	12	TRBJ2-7	TGTGCCAGCAGCGCCTGGGAGTACGAGCAGTACTTC	CASSAWEYEQYF
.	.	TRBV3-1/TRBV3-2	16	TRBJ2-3	TGTGCCAGCAGCCAAGATCGGAGGGCCCGCACAGATACGCAGTATTTT	CASSQDRRARTDTQYF
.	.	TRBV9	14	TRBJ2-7	TGTGCCAGCAGCGTGGGGGGGCTTGGGTACGAGCAGTACTTC	CASSVGGLGYEQYF
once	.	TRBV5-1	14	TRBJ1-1	TGCGCCAGCAGCAGGTTACCGGGTGGCACTGAAGCTTTCTTT	CASSRLPGGTEAFF
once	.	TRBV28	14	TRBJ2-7	TGTGCCAGTGGTTACAGAACCTTCTCCTACGAGCAGTACTTC	CASGYRTFSYEQYF
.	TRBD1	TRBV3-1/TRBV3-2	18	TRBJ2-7	TGTGCCAGCGCCGGCTTAGGGACAGCCGATAGTTTTTCCTACGAGCAGTACTTC	CASAGLGTADSFSYEQYF
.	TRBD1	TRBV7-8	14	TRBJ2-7	TGTGCCAGCAGCCCCACAGGGGGCGACTACGAGCAGTACTTC	CASSPTGGDYEQYF
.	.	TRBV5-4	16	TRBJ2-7	TGTGCCAGCAGCTTGGATAGGACTGAGGACTCCTACGAGCAGTACTTC	CASSLDRTEDSYEQYF
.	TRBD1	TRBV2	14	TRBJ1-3	TGTGCCAGCGTACCAGGACAGGGCAAAAACACCATATATTTT	CASVPGQGKNTIYF
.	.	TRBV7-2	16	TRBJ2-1	TGTGCCAGCAGCCCGCGAGAGGCGGGATTTCGGGATGAGCAGTTCTTC	CASSPREAGFRDEQFF
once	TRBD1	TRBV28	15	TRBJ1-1	TGTGCCAGCAGTAGCCCGGGACAGGGGAATACTGAAGCTTTCTTT	CASSSPGQGNTEAFF
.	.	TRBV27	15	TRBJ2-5	TGTGCCAGCAGTTTACAGGAGGCGAGGAGGGAGACCCAGTACTTC	CASSLQEARRETQYF
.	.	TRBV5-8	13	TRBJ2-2	TGTGCCAGCAGCCCTGGGGCCCCCGAGGAGCTGTTTTTT	CASSPGAPEELFF
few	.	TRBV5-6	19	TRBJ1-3	TGTGCCAGCAGCTTGGCCAGGGGAGGGAGCGTCTACTCTGGAAACACCATATATTTT	CASSLARGGSVYSGNTIYF
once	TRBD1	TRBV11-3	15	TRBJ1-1	TGTGCCAGCAGCGCCCGACAGGGATCGAACACTGAAGCTTTCTTT	CASSARQGSNTEAFF
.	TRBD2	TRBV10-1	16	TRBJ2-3	TGCGCCAGCAGTGAGGGGACTAGCGGGAGCACAGATACGCAGTATTTT	CASSEGTSGSTDTQYF
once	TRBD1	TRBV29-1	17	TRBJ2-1	TGCAGCGTTGATCACCCGAGGGACAGTTTCTCCTACAATGAGCAGTTCTTC	CSVDHPRDSFSYNEQFF